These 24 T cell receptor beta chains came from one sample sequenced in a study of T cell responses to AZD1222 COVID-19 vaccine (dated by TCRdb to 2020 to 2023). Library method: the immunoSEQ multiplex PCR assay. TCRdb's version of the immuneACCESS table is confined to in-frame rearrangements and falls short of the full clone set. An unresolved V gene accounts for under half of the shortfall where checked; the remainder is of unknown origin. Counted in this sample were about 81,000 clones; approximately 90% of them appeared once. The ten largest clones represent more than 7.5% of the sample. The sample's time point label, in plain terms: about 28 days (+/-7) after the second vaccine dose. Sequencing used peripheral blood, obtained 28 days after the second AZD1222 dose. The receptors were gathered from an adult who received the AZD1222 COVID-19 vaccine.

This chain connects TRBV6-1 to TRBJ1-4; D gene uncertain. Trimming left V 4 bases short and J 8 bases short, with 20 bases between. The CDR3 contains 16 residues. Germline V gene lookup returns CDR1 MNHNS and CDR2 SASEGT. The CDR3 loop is CASSGVVLGIGEKLFF. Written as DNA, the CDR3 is TGTGCCAGCAGTGGGGTGGTGTTGGGAATTGGAGAAAAACTGTTTTTT.

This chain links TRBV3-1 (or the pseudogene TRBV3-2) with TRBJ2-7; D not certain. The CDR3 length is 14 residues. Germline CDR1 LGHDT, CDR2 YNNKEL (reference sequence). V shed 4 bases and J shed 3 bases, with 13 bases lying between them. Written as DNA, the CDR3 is TGTGCCAGCAGCCGGGCAAGCGTTTACTACGAGCAGTACTTC. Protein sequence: CASSRASVYYEQYF.

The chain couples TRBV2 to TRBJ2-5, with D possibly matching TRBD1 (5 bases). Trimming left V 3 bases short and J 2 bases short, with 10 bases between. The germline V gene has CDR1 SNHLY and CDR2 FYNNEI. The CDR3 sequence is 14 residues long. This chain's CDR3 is CASSDGQTQETQYF. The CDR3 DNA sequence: TGTGCCAGCAGTGATGGACAAACACAAGAGACCCAGTACTTC.

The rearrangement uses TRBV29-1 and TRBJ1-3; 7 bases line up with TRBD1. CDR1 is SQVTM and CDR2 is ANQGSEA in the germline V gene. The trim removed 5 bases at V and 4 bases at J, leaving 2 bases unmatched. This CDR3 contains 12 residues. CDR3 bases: TGCAGCGTTAGGGGGCGAGGAAACACCATATATTTT. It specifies CSVRGRGNTIYF.

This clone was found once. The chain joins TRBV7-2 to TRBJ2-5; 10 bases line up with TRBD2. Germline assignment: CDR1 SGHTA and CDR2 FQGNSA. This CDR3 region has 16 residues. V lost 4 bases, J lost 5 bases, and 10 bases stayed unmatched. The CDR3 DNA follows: TGTGCCAGCAGCTCTTTAGCGGGAGGAGGTGGGGAGACCCAGTACTTC. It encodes CASSSLAGGGGETQYF.

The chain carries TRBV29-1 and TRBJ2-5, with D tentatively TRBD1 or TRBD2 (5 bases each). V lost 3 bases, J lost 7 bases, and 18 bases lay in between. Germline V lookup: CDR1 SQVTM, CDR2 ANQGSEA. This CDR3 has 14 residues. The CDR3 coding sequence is TGCAGCGTTGATCTGGACGGGACCGCGGGGACCCAGTACTTC. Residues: CSVDLDGTAGTQYF.

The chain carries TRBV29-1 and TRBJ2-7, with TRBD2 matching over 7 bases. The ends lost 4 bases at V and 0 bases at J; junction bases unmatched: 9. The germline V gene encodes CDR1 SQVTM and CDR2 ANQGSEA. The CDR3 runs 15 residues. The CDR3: CSVARDYRSSYEQYF. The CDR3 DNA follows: TGCAGCGTTGCGAGGGACTACCGGAGCTCCTACGAGCAGTACTTC.

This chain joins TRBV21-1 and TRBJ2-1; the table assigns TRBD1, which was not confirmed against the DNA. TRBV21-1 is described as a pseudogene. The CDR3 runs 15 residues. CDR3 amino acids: CASSLPGTGSNEQFF. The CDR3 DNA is TGTGCCAGCAGCCTTCCGGGGACAGGATCCAATGAGCAGTTCTTC.

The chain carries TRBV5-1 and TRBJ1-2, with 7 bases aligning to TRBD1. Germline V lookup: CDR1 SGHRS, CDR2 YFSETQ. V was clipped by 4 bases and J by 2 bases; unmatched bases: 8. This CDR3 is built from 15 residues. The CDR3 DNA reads TGCGCCAGCAGCGAAGGACAGGTTGGGAACTATGGCTACACCTTC. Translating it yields CASSEGQVGNYGYTF.

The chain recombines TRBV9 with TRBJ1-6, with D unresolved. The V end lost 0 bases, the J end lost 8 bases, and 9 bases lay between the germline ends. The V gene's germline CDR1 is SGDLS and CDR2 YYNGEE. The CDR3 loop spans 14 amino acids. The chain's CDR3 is CASSVVGRDSPLHF. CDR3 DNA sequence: TGTGCCAGCAGCGTAGTAGGAAGGGATTCACCCCTCCACTTT.

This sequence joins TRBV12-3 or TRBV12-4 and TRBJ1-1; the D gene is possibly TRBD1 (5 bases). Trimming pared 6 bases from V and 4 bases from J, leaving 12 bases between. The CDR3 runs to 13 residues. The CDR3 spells CASSYAGPTEAFF. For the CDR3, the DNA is TGTGCCAGCAGCTATGCAGGGCCCACTGAAGCTTTCTTT.

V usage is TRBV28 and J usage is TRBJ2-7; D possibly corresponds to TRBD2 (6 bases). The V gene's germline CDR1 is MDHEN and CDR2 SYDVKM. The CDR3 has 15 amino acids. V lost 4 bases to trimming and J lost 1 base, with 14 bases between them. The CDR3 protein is CASSSPPGTSYEQYF. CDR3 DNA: TGTGCCAGCAGTTCTCCGCCGGGGACTTCCTACGAGCAGTACTTC.

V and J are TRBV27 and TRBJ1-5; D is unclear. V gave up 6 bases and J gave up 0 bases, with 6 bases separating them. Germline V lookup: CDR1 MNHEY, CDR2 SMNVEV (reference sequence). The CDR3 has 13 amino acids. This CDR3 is CASSHDSNQPQHF. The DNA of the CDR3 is TGTGCCAGCAGCCACGATAGCAATCAGCCCCAGCATTTT.

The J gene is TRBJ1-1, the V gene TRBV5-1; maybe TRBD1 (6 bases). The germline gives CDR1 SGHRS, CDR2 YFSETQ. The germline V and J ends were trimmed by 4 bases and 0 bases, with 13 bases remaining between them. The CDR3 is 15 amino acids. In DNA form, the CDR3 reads TGCGCCAGCAGCAATCCTACAGGGCTGAACACTGAAGCTTTCTTT. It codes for CASSNPTGLNTEAFF.

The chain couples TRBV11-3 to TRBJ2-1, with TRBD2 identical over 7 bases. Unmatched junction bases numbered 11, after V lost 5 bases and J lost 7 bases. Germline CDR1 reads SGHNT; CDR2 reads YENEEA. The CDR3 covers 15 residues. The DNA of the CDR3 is TGTGCCAGCAGCCCACAGGCGGGAGTGAGTAATGAGCAGTTCTTC. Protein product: CASSPQAGVSNEQFF.

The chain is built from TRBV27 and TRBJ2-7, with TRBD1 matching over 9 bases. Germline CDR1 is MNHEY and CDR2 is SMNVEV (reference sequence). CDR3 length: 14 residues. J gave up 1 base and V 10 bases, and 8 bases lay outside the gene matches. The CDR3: CANRGRTFSYEQYF. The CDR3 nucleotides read TGTGCCAACAGGGGGCGGACCTTTTCCTACGAGCAGTACTTC.

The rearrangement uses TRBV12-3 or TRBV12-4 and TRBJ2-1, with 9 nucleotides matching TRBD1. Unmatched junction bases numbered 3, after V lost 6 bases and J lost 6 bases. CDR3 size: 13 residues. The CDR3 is CASSPTGGNEQFF. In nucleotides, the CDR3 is TGTGCCAGCAGCCCGACAGGGGGCAATGAGCAGTTCTTC.

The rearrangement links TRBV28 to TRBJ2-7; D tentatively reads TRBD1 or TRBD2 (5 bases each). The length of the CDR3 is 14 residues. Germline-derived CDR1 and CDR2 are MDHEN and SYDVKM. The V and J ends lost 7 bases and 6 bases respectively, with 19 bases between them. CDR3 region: CASNAPGPVFEQYF. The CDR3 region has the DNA TGTGCCAGCAACGCTCCGGGACCTGTGTTCGAGCAGTACTTC.

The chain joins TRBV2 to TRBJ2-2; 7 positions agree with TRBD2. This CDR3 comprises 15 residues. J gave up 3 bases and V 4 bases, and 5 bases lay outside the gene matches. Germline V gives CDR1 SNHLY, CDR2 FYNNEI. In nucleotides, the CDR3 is TGTGCCAGCAGTGCCGGGACTATATACACCGGGGAGCTGTTTTTT. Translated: CASSAGTIYTGELFF.

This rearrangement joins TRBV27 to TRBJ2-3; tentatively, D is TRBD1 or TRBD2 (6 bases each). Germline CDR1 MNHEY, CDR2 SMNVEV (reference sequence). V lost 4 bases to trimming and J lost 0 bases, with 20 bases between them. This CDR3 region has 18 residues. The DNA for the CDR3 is TGTGCCAGCAGTTGGCAAAAGGGGGGTGGCCCGAGCACAGATACGCAGTATTTT. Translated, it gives CASSWQKGGGPSTDTQYF.

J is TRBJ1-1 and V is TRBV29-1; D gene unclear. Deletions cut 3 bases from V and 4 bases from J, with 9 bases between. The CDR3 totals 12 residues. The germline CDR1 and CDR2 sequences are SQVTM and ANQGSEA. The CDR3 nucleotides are TGCAGCGTTGAGGACTGGGGCACTGAAGCTTTCTTT. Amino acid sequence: CSVEDWGTEAFF.

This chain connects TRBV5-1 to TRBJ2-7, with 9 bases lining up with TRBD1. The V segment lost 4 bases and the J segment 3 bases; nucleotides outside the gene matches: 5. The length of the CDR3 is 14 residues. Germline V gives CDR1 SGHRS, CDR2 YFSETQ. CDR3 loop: CASSPGTGSYEQYF. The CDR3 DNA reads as TGCGCCAGCAGCCCTGGGACAGGGAGCTACGAGCAGTACTTC.

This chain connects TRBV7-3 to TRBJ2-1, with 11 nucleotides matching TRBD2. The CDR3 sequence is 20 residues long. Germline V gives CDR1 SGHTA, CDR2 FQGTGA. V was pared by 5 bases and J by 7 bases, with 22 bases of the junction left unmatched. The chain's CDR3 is CASSPGGARDSGRAWNEQFF. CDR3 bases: TGTGCCAGCAGCCCCGGGGGAGCACGCGATAGCGGGAGGGCCTGGAATGAGCAGTTCTTC.

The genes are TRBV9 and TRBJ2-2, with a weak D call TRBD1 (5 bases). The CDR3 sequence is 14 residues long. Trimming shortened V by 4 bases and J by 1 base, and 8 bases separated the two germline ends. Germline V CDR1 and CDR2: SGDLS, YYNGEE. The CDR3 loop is CASSLGQNTGELFF. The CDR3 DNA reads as TGTGCCAGCAGCCTCGGACAGAACACCGGGGAGCTGTTTTTT.